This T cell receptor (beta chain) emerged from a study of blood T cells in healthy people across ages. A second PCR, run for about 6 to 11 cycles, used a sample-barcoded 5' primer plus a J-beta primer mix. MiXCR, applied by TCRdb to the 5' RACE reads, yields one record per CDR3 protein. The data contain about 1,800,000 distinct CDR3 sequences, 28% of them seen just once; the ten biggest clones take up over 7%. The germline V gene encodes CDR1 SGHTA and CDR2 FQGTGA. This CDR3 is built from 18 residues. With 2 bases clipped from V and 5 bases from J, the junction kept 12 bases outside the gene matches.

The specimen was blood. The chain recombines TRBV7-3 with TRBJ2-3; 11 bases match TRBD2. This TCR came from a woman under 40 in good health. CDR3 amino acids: CASSLGRGSGGAGDTQYF. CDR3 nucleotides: TGTGCCAGCAGCTTAGGTCGGGGTAGCGGGGGGGCTGGAGATACGCAGTATTTT.